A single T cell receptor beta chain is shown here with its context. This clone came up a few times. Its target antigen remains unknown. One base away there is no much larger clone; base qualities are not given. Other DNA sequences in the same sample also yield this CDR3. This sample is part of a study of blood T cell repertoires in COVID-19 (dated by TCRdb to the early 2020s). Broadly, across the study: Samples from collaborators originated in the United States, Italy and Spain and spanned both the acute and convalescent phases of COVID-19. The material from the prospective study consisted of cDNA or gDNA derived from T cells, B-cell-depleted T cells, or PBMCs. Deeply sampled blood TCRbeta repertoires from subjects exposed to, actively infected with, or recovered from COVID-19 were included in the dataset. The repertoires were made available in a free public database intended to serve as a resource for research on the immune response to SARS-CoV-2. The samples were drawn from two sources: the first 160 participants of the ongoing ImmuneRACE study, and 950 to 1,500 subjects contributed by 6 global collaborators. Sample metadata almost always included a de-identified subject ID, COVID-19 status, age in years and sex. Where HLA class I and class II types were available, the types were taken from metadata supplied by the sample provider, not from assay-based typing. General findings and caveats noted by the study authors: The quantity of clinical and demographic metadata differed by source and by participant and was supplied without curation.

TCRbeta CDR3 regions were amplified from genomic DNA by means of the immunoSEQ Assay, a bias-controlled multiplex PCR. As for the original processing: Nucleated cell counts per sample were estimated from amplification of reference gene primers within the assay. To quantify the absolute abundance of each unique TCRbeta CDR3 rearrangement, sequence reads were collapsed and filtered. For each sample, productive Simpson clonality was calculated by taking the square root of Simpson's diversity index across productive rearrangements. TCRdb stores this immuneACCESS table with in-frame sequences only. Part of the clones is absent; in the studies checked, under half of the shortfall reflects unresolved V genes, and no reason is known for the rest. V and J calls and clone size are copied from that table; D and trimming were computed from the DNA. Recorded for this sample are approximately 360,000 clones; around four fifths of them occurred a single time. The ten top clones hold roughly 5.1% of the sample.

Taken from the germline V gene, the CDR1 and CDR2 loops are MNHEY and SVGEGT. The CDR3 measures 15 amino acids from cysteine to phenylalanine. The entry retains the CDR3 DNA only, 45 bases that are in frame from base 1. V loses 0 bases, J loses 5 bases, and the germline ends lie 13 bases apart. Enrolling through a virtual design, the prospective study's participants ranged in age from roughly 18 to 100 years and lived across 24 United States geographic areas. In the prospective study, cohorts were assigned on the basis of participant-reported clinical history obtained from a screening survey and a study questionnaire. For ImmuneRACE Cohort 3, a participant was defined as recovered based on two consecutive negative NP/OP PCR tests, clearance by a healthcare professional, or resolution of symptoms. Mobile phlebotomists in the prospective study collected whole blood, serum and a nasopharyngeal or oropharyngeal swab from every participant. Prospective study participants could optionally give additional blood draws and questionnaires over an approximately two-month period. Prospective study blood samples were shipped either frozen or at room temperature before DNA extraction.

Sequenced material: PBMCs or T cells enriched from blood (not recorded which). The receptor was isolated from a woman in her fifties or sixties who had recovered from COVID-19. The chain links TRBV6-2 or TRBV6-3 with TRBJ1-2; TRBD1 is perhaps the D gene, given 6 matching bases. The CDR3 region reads CASSYSSGTLYGYTF. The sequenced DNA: TGTGCCAGCAGTTACTCGTCCGGGACACTTTATGGCTACACCTTC.